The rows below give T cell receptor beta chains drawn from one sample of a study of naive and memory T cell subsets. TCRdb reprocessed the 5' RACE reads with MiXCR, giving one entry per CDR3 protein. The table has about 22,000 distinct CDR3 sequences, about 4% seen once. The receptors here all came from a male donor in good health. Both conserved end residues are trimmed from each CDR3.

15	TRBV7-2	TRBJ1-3	ASSLGGRTPSGNTIY
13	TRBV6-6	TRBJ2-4	ASSYTNGGDGIQY
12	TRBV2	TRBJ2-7	ASSEQGASDEQY
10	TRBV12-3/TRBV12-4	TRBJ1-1	ASNIGYAEAF
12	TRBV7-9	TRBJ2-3	ASSRGDATDTQY
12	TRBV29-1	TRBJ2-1	SAAQGGSYNEQF
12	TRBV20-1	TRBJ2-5	SAGRDFIQETQY
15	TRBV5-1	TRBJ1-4	ASSPGGQTGGFEKLF
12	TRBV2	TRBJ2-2	ASSDLANTGELF
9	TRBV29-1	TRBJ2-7	SPGPHYEQY
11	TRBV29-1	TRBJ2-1	SVEARPNNEQF
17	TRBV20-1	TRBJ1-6	SARDPALPGQHSGSPLH
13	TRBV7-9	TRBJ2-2	ASSFVQGPAGELF
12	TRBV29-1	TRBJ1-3	SVDRTGAGNTIY
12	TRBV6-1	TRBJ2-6	ASSEGSGANVLT
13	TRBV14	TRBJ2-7	ASSQSRLAGNEQY
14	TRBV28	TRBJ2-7	ASSLAGGSYSYEQY
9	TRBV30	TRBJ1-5	AWGDRTVQH
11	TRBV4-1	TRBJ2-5	ASSQRQQETQY
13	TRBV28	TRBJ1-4	ASKDVTGPNEKLF
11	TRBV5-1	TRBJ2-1	ASSQGTYNEQF
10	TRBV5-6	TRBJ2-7	ASSQYMYEQY
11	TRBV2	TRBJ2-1	AYRDRNYNEQF
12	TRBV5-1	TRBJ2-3	ASTPWGGTDTQY
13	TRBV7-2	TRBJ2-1	ASSLEVTGGNEQF
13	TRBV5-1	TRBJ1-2	ASSLVVGGDYGYT
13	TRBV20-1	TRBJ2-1	SARGGTSSYNEQF
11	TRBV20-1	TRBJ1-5	SARTGGNQPQH
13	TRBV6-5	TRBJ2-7	ASSYRTGSAYEQY
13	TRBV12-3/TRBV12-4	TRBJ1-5	ASSFQGNSNQPQH
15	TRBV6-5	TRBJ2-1	ASSYPPTGDSYNEQF
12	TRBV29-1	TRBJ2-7	SVFKAGGRYEQY
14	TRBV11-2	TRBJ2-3	ASSLLAGGLTDTQY
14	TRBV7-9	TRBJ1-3	ASSGGLKDSGNTIY
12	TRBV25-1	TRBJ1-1	ASSRAGAGTEAF
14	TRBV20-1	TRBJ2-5	SARDLGTVDLETQY
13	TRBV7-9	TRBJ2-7	ASSPRPAGAYEQY
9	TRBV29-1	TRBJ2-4	SVAAVNIQY
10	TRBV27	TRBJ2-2	ASTTSGRELF
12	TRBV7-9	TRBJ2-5	ASSLAGVQETQY
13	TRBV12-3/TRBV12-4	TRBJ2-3	ASTKDRVNFDTQY
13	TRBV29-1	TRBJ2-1	SVPGPLVTGNEQF
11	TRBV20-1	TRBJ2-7	SAHSDRTYEQY
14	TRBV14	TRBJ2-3	ASSQERGYSTDTQY
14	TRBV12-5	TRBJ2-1	ASGLLGTGTWDEQF
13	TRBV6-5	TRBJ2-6	ASRRGGSGANVLT
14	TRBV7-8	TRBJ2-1	ASSLVGGRGYNEQF
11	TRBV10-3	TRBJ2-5	AISEGYWETQY
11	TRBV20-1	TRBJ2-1	SARAGGDNEQF
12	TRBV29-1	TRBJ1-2	SVSGTGSTGGYT
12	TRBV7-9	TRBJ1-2	ASSLALDSYGYT
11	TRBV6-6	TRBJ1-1	ASTIRGGTQAF
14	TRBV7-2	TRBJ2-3	ASSLKGTGGPDTQY
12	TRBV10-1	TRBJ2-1	ASSVQFAYNEQF
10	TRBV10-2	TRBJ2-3	ASSEIGDTQY
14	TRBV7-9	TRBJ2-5	ASSRIILAGEETQY